The 21 T cell receptor beta chains in this list originate from one sample, sequenced in a study of T cell changes during pregnancy in multiple sclerosis. Repertoires were generated with immunoSEQ multiplex PCR, while TCRdb's copy carries only in-frame clones and drops some. Of fewer than 85,000 clones detected, under 95% appear once; the ten largest clones hold 2% to 3%. The sequencing here drew on peripheral blood, taken after pregnancy. These receptors were collected from a female donor in good health, enrolled as a control in a pregnancy study.

The rearrangement joins TRBV6-6 to TRBJ1-4, with 7 nucleotides matching TRBD1. The CDR3 has 13 amino acids. The V and J ends lost 4 bases and 8 bases, in that order; junction bases with no gene match: 4. CDR1 and CDR2 (germline): MNHNY, SVGAGI (reference sequence). The CDR3 spells CASSLQGREKLFF. The CDR3 nucleotides are TGTGCCAGCAGTTTACAGGGGAGGGAAAAACTGTTTTTT.

The CDR3 region is CASSLVAPSGETQYF. CDR3 nucleotides: TGTGCCAGCAGCTTAGTGGCCCCTAGCGGAGAGACCCAGTACTTC. V usage is TRBV7-9 and J usage is TRBJ2-5, with 7 bases identical to TRBD2. The junction had 6 bases not matched to a gene; V was cut back by 1 base and J by 4 bases. The CDR3 spans 15 residues. Germline V gene lookup returns CDR1 SEHNR and CDR2 FQNEAQ (reference sequence).

Written as DNA, the CDR3 is TGTGCCAGCAGATCTAGCGGGATCTTTTCCGAGCAGTACTTC. Translated: CASRSSGIFSEQYF. The chain recombines TRBV28 with TRBJ2-7, with 9 bases fitting TRBD2. Germline CDR1 reads MDHEN; CDR2 reads SYDVKM. The CDR3 runs 14 residues. After removal of 6 bases from V and 6 bases from J, the junction contained 9 bases not matched to a gene.

The rearrangement uses TRBV6-1 and TRBJ2-7, with 7 bases aligning to TRBD2. The CDR3 extends over 20 amino acids. From germline, CDR1 is MNHNS and CDR2 SASEGT. Trimming took 3 bases from V and 2 from J; bases not matched to a gene: 22. CDR3 bases: TGTGCCAGCAGTGAGCCTGATGGGCTAGCGGTAAGAATCGGGGCCTACGAGCAGTACTTC. Its translation is CASSEPDGLAVRIGAYEQYF.

The chain carries TRBV28 and TRBJ2-7; 12 bases are shared with TRBD2. Germline CDR1 MDHEN, CDR2 SYDVKM. This CDR3 region has 15 residues. Losses at the gene ends were 6 bases for V and 4 bases for J; bases not matched to a gene: 7. The CDR3 sequence: CASSLLAGGSYEQYF. DNA for the CDR3: TGTGCCAGCAGCTTACTAGCGGGAGGAAGTTACGAGCAGTACTTC.

The DNA for the CDR3 is TGTGCCAGCAGTTTCCCAGGGGCGGGCACCGGGGAGCTGTTTTTT. It is translated as CASSFPGAGTGELFF. The chain employs TRBV28 and TRBJ2-2; TRBD1 is a possible D gene (6 bases). CDR1 and CDR2 from the germline V gene are MDHEN and SYDVKM. This CDR3 is built from 15 residues. V lost 3 bases to trimming and J lost 4 bases, with 12 bases between them.

The rearrangement uses TRBV28 and TRBJ2-1; a weak D match, TRBD2 (5 bases). Trimming took 6 bases from V and 10 from J, leaving 13 bases between them. This CDR3 is built from 12 residues. The germline V gene encodes CDR1 MDHEN and CDR2 SYDVKM. The CDR3 spells CASRAVVPEQFF. The CDR3 nucleotides read TGTGCCAGCAGAGCGGTCGTGCCGGAGCAGTTCTTC.

The J gene is TRBJ1-4, the V gene TRBV21-1; the table's TRBD1 call for D was not verified on the DNA. TRBV21-1 represents a pseudogene. CDR3 length: 12 residues. The DNA of the CDR3 is TGTGCCAGCAGCGATAGGGGTGAAAAACTGTTTTTT. Amino acid sequence: CASSDRGEKLFF.

This clone occurred a few times. The V gene is TRBV4-1, the J gene TRBJ1-6; TRBD1 agrees at 8 bases. J was trimmed by 17 bases and V by 4 bases; bases with no gene match: 13. The CDR3 spans 14 residues. The germline CDR1 and CDR2 sequences are MGHRA and YSYEKL. The CDR3 DNA reads as TGCGCCAGCAGCCCGACAGGGGCCACGTTGAGGTTCCACTTT. Protein sequence: CASSPTGATLRFHF.

The rearrangement joins TRBV20-1 to TRBJ2-5; D is possibly TRBD1 (6 bases). This CDR3 comprises 11 residues. Germline CDR1 DFQATT, CDR2 SNEGSKA (reference sequence). DNA for the CDR3: TGCAGCCCACAGGGAAAAGAGACCCAGTACTTC. Protein: CSPQGKETQYF.

The CDR3 DNA sequence: TGTGCCACCGGGGGGCGAGGGGAGACCCAGTACTTC. This codes for CATGGRGETQYF. The chain uses TRBV28 and TRBJ2-5; perhaps TRBD2 as D (7 bases). V gave up 10 bases and J gave up 5 bases, with 14 bases separating them. The germline V gene encodes CDR1 MDHEN and CDR2 SYDVKM. This CDR3 spans 12 amino acids.

The chain carries TRBV9 and TRBJ1-4; no clear D. In germline, CDR1 is SGDLS, CDR2 YYNGEE. The CDR3 has 15 amino acids. V was shortened by 3 bases and J by 8 bases, with 17 bases between the two germline ends. In DNA, the CDR3 is TGTGCCAGCAGCGGAGGAGGCGGGGTTTGGGAAAAACTGTTTTTT. Its translation: CASSGGGGVWEKLFF. Complete variable domain (other parts from reference TRBV9 and TRBJ1-4): DSGVTQTPKHLITATGQRVTLRCSPRSGDLSVYWYQQSLDQGLQFLIQYYNGEERAKGNILERFSAQQFPDLHSELNLSSLELGDSALYFCASSGGGGVWEKLFFGSGTQLSVL.

The V and J genes are TRBV6-1 and TRBJ2-5, with TRBD1 identical over 7 bases. This CDR3 has 14 residues. With V trimmed by 6 bases and J by 5 bases, 9 bases remained unmatched. Looked up from germline, CDR1 is MNHNS and CDR2 is SASEGT. In DNA form, the CDR3 reads TGTGCCAGCAGAAAAGGGGGCGGAGAGGAGACCCAGTACTTC. Its protein product is CASRKGGGEETQYF.

The chain couples TRBV6-5 to TRBJ1-2, with D tentatively TRBD1 (5 bases). There are 11 residues in the CDR3. Trimming took 7 bases from V and 4 from J, leaving 7 bases between them. Per germline, CDR1 MNHEY and CDR2 SVGAGI. The DNA of the CDR3 is TGTGCCAGCATGGGGCTCTATGGCTACACCTTC. Its translation: CASMGLYGYTF.

The V and J genes are TRBV7-9 and TRBJ1-2, with D possibly matching TRBD1 (6 bases). V was clipped by 3 bases and J by 0 bases, with 11 bases between them. This CDR3 comprises 15 residues. CDR1 and CDR2 (germline): SEHNR, FQNEAQ (reference sequence). DNA of the CDR3: TGTGCCAGCAGCTTCGGACAGAGCCCTAACTATGGCTACACCTTC. Amino acids: CASSFGQSPNYGYTF.

The chain carries TRBV7-9 and TRBJ1-1, with TRBD1 matching 7 bases. The V gene's germline CDR1 is SEHNR and CDR2 FQNEAQ (reference sequence). The CDR3 consists of 15 residues. V trimming: 5 bases; J trimming: 5 bases; junction bases outside the gene matches: 11. CDR3 nucleotide sequence: TGTGCCAGCAGCCTGCCTGGGGCAGGGGGGACTGAAGCTTTCTTT. Translating gives CASSLPGAGGTEAFF.

V usage is TRBV18 and J usage is TRBJ2-6, with D perhaps TRBD2 (5 bases). V was clipped by 2 bases and J by 1 base, with 12 bases between them. The CDR3 totals 17 residues. Germline V gene data show CDR1 as KGHSH and CDR2 as LQKENI. As DNA, the CDR3 is TGTGCCAGCTCACCATTCGTCACGGGATCTGGGGCCAACGTCCTGACTTTC. Protein: CASSPFVTGSGANVLTF. Looking up the rest from reference TRBV18 and TRBJ2-6 gives the full variable domain: NAGVMQNPRHLVRRRGQEARLRCSPMKGHSHVYWYRQLPEEGLKFMVYLQKENIIDESGMPKERFSAEFPKEGPSILRIQQVVRGDSAAYFCASSPFVTGSGANVLTFGAGSRLTVL.

The chain employs TRBV7-2 and TRBJ2-7; 9 bases fit TRBD2. The germline V gene encodes CDR1 SGHTA and CDR2 FQGNSA. Trimming at V came to 2 bases and at J to 6 bases, leaving 14 bases not matched to a gene. CDR3 size: 17 residues. The CDR3 here is CASSLLASGNLRSEQYF. CDR3 DNA sequence: TGTGCCAGCAGCTTATTGGCTAGCGGGAATCTACGATCCGAGCAGTACTTC.

The chain carries TRBV29-1 and TRBJ1-4; D is unclear. The CDR3 sequence is 12 residues long. CDR1 and CDR2 from the germline V gene are SQVTM and ANQGSEA. V lost 7 bases, J lost 8 bases, and 14 bases lay in between. The chain's CDR3 is CSARMNTEKLFF. CDR3 nucleotide sequence: TGCAGCGCACGCATGAACACGGAAAAACTGTTTTTT.

V is TRBV6-6 and J is TRBJ1-2; D is possibly TRBD1 (6 bases). The germline CDR1 and CDR2 sequences are MNHNY and SVGAGI (reference sequence). This CDR3 has 13 residues. Trimming took off 6 bases at V and 1 base at J, with 9 bases between the two ends. The DNA of the CDR3 is TGTGCCAGCAGAAAAGGGGGTAACTATGGCTACACCTTC. It codes for CASRKGGNYGYTF.

J is TRBJ1-3 and V is TRBV4-3; no reliable D call. CDR3 length: 12 amino acids. V was cut by 2 bases and J by 9 bases, with 8 bases left in between. Germline V lookup: CDR1 LGHNA, CDR2 YSLEER. CDR3 nucleotides: TGCGCCAGCAGCCAAATGCGGGGCACCATATATTTT. Translation gives CASSQMRGTIYF.